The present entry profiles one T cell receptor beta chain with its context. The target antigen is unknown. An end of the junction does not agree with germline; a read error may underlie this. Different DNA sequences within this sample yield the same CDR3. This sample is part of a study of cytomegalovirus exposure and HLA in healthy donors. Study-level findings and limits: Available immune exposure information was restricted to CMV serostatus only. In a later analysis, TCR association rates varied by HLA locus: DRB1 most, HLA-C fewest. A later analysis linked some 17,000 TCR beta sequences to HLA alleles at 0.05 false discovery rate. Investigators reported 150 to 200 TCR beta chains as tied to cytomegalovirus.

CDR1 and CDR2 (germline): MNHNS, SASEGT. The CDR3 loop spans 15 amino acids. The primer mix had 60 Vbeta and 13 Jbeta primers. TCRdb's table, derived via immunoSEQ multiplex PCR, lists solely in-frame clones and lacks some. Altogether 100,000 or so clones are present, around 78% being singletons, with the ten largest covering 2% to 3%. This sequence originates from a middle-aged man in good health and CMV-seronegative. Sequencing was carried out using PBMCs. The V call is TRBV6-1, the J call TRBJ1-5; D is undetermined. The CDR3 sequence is CASSAFPSSNQPQHF. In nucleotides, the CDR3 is TGTGCCAGCAGTGCCTTCCCTTCGAGCAACCAGCCCCAGCATTTT.